This record concerns one T cell receptor beta chain sequence. Per the original data handling: For nucleated cells, counts were estimated from reference gene primer amplification. This table comes from immunoSEQ multiplex PCR, and its TCRdb copy is limited to in-frame clones, with some not included. That table is the source of V, J and clone size, and D and trimming were worked out from the DNA. In the table there are 200,000 to 300,000 clones, roughly 80% of which are singletons. This entry comes from a study of blood T cell repertoires in COVID-19. On the study more broadly: The origin of the acute and convalescent COVID-19 samples was the United States, Italy and Spain. PBMCs, B-cell-depleted T cells, or T cells provided the cDNA or gDNA that made up the material.

There are 16 residues in the CDR3. Germline V gene data show CDR1 as SEHNR and CDR2 as FQNEAQ (reference sequence). Trimming took off 0 bases at V and 4 bases at J, with 13 bases between the two ends. Sequenced material: peripheral blood. The clonotype was recovered from a woman aged 60-75 years with active or convalescent COVID-19. The chain recombines TRBV7-9 with TRBJ1-3, with D hard to call. The CDR3 loop is CASSLALGEVGNTIYF. The CDR3 DNA is TGTGCCAGCAGCTTAGCACTCGGGGAGGTCGGAAACACCATATATTTT.